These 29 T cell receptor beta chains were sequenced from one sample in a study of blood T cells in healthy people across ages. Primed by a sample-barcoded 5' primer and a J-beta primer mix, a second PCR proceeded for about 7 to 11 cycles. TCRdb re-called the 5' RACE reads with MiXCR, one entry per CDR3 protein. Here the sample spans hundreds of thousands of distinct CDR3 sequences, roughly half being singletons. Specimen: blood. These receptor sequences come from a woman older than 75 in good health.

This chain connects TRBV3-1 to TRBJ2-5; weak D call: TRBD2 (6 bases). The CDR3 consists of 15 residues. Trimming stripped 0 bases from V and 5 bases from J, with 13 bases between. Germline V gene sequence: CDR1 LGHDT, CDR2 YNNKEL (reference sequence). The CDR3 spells CASSQDPTGRETQYF. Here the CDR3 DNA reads TGTGCCAGCAGCCAAGATCCGACGGGGAGGGAGACCCAGTACTTC.

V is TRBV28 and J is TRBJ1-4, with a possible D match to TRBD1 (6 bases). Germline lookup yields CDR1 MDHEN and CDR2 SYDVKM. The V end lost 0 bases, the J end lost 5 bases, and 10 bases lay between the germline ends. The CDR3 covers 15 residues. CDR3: CASSLWGAENEKLFF. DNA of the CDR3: TGTGCCAGCAGTTTATGGGGGGCAGAGAATGAAAAACTGTTTTTT.

In nucleotides, the CDR3 is TGTGCCAGCAGCCCCCAGTCCGGGGATCGCCAGTACTTC. Translation: CASSPQSGDRQYF. The chain combines TRBV7-3 with TRBJ2-7, with D perhaps TRBD2 (5 bases). V gave up 5 bases and J gave up 10 bases, with 18 bases separating them. Germline assignment: CDR1 SGHTA and CDR2 FQGTGA. This CDR3 region has 13 residues.

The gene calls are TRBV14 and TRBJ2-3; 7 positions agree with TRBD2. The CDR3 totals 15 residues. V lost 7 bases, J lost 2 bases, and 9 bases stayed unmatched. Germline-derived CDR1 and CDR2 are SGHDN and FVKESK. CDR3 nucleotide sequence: TGTGCCAGCACCCGAAGCGGGGTGCTCACAGATACGCAGTATTTT. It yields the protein CASTRSGVLTDTQYF.

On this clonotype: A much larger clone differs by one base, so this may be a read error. The CDR3 is CVSSPSGHGYTF. As DNA, the CDR3 is TGTGTCAGCAGCCCCTCCGGGCATGGCTACACCTTC. This sequence joins TRBV3-1 and TRBJ1-2; D unresolved. The CDR3 is 12 residues long. Germline CDR1 LGHDT, CDR2 YNNKEL (reference sequence).

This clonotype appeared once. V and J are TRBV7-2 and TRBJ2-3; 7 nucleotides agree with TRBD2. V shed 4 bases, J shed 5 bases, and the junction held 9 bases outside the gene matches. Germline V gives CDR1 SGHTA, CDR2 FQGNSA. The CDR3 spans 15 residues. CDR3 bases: TGTGCCAGCAGCTCGGGACTAACCCTCAGAGATACGCAGTATTTT. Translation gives CASSSGLTLRDTQYF.

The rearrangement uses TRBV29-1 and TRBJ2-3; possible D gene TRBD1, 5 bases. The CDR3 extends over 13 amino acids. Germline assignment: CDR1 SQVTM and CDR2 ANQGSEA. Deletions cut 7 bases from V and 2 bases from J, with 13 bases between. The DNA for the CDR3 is TGCAGCGCCGAAGGGGAAGACACAGATACGCAGTATTTT. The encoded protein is CSAEGEDTDTQYF.

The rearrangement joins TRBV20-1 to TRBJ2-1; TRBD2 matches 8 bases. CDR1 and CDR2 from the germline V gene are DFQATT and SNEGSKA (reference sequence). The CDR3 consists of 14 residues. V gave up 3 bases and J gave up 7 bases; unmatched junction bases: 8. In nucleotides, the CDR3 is TGCAGTGCTAGTTGGCCAGGGACTAGAAATGAGCAGTTCTTC. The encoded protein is CSASWPGTRNEQFF.

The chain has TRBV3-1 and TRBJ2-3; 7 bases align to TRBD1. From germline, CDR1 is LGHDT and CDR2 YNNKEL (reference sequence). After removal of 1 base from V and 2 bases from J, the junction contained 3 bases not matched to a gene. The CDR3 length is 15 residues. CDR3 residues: CASSQGQGYTDTQYF. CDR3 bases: TGTGCCAGCAGCCAAGGACAGGGCTACACAGATACGCAGTATTTT.

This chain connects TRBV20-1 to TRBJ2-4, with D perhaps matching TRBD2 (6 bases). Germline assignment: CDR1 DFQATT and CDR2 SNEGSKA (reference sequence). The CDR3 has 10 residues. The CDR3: CKVGEDIQYF. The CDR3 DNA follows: TGCAAAGTGGGGGAGGACATTCAGTACTTC.

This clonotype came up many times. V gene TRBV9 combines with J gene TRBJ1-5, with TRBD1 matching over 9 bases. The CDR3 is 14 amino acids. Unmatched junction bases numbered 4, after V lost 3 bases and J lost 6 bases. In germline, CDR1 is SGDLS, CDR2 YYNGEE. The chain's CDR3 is CASSADRGRQPQHF. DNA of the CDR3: TGTGCCAGCAGCGCGGACAGGGGACGTCAGCCCCAGCATTTT. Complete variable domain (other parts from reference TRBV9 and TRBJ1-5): DSGVTQTPKHLITATGQRVTLRCSPRSGDLSVYWYQQSLDQGLQFLIQYYNGEERAKGNILERFSAQQFPDLHSELNLSSLELGDSALYFCASSADRGRQPQHFGDGTRLSIL.

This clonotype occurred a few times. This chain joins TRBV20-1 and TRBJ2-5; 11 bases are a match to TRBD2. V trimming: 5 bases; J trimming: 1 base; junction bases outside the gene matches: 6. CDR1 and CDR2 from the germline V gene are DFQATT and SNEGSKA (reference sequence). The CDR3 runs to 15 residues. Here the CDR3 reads CSAGGTSGIQETQYF. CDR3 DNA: TGCAGTGCTGGGGGGACTAGCGGAATCCAAGAGACCCAGTACTTC.

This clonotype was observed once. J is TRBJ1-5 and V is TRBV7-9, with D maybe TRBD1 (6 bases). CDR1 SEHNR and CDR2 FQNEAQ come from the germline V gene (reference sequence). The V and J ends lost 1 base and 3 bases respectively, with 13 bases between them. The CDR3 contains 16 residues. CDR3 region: CASSLGGGPTNQPQHF. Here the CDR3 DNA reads TGTGCCAGCAGCTTAGGAGGGGGACCGACCAATCAGCCCCAGCATTTT.

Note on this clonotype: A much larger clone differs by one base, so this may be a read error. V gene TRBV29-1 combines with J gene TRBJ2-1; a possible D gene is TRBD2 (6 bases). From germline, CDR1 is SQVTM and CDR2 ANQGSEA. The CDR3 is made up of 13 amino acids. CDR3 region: CSVRDLQTNGQFF. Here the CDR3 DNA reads TGCAGCGTTAGGGACTTGCAAACCAATGGGCAGTTCTTC.

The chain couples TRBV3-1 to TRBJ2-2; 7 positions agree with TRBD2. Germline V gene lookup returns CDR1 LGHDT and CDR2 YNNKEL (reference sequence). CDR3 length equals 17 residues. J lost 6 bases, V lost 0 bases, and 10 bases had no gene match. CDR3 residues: CASSQDRASGGAGELFF. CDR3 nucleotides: TGTGCCAGCAGCCAAGATCGGGCTAGCGGAGGGGCCGGGGAGCTGTTTTTT.

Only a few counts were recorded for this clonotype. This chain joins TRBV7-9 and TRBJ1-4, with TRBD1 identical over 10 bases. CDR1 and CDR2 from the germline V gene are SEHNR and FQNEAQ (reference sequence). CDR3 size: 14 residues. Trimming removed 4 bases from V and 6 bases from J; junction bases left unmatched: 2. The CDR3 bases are TGTGCCAGCAGCTCGACAGGGGGCTATGAAAAACTGTTTTTT. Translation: CASSSTGGYEKLFF.

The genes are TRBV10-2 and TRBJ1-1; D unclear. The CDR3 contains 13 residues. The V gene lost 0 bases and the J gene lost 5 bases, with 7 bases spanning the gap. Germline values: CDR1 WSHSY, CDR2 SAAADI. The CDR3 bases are TGCGCCAGCAGTGAGTCAGGAGGTACTGAAGCTTTCTTT. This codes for CASSESGGTEAFF.

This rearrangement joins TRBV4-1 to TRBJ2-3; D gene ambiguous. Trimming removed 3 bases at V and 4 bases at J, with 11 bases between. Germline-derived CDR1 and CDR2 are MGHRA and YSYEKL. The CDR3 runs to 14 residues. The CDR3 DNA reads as TGCGCCAGCAGCCAGGGTCCAGGCGCAGATACGCAGTATTTT. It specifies CASSQGPGADTQYF.

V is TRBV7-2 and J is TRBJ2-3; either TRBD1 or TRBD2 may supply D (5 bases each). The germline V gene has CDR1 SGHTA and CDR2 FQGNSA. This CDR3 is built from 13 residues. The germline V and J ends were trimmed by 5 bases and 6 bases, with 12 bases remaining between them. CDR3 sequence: CASSALRDDTQYF. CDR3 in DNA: TGTGCCAGCAGCGCGCTTAGGGACGATACGCAGTATTTT.

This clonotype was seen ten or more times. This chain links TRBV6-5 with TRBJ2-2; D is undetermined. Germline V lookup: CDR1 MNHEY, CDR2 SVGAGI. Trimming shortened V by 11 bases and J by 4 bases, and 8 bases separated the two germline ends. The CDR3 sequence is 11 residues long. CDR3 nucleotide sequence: TGTGCCGCCCGAGGCACCGGGGAGCTGTTTTTT. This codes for CAARGTGELFF.

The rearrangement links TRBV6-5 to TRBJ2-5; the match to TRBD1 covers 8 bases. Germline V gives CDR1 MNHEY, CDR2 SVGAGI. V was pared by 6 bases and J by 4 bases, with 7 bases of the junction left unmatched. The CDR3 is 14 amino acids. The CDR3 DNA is TGTGCCAGCAGAACAGGGGGTTTGGGAGAGACCCAGTACTTC. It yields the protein CASRTGGLGETQYF.

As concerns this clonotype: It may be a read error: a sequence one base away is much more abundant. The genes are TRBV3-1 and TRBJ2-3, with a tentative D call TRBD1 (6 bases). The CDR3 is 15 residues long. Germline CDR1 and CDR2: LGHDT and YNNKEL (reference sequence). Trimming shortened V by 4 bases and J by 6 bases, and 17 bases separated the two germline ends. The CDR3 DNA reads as TGTGCCAGCAGCCGAGGGCGAACCCAGGGGGATACGCAGTATTTT. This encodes CASSRGRTQGDTQYF.

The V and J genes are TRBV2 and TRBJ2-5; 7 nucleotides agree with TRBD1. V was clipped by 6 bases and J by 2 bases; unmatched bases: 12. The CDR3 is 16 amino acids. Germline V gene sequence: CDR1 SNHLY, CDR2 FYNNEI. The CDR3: CASSSGTVALQETQYF. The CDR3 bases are TGTGCCAGCAGCTCTGGGACAGTCGCGTTGCAAGAGACCCAGTACTTC.

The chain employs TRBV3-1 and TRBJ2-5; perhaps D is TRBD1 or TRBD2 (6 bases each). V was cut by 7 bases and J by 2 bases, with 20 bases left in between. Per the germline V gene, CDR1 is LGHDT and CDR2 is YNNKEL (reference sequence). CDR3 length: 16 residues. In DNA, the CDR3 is TGTGCCAGCATCCAGGGGAGGACTGGCGGACAAGAGACCCAGTACTTC. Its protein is CASIQGRTGGQETQYF.

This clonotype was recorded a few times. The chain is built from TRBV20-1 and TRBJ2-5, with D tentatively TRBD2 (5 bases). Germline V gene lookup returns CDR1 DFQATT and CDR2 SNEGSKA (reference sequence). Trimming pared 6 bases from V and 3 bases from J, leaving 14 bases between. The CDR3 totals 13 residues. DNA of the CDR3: TGCAGTGCCGCCAGCGGAGGCGAAGAGACCCAGTACTTC. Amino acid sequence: CSAASGGEETQYF.

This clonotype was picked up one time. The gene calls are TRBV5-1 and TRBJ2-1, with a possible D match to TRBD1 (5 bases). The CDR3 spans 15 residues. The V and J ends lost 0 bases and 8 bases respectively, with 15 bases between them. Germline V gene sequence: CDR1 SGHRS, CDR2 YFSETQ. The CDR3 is CASSLANAGLHEQFF. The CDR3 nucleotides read TGCGCCAGCAGCTTGGCCAATGCAGGGTTACATGAGCAGTTCTTC.

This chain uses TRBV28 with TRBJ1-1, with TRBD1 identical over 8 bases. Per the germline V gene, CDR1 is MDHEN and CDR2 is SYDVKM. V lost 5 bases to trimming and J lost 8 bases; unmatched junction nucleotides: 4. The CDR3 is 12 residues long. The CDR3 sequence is CASSIRTGEAFF. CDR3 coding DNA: TGTGCCAGCAGTATCAGGACAGGGGAAGCTTTCTTT.

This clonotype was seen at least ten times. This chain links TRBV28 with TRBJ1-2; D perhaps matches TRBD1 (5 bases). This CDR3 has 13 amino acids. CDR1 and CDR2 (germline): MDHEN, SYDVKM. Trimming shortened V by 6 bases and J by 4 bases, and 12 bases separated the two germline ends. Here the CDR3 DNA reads TGTGCCAGCAGCTACGGACACTCCTATGGCTACACCTTC. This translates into CASSYGHSYGYTF.

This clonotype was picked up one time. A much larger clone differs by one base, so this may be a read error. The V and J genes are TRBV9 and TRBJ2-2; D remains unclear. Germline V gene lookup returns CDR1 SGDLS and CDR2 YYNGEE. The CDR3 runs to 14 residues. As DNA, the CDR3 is TGTGCCGGCAGCGTATCGTTGGACACCGGGGAGCTGTTTTTT. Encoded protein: CAGSVSLDTGELFF.